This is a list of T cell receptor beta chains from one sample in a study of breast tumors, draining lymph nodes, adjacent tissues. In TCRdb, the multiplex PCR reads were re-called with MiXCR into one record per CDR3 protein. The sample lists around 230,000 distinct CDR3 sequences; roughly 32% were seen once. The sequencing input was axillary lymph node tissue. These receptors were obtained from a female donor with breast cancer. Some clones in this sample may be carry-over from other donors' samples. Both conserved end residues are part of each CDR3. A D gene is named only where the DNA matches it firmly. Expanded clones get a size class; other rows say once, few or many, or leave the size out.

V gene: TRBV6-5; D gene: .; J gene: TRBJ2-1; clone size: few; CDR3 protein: CASRQRTSYNEQFF; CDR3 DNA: TGTGCCAGCAGGCAGCGGACTTCCTACAATGAGCAGTTCTTC
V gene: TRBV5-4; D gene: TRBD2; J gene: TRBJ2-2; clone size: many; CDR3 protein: CASSFGYRRWREGLTGELFF; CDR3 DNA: TGTGCCAGCAGCTTTGGGTACCGTCGCTGGCGGGAGGGATTAACCGGGGAGCTGTTTTTT
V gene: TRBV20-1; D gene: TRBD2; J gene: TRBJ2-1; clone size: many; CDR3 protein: CSAERLAGGDNEQFF; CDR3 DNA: TGCAGTGCTGAAAGACTAGCGGGGGGGGACAATGAGCAGTTCTTC
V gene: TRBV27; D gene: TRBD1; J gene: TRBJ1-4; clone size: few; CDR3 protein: CASGTNRGAEKLFF; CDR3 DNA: TGTGCCAGCGGAACGAACAGGGGCGCGGAAAAACTGTTTTTT
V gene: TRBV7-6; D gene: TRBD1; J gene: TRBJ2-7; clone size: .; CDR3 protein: CASSLGPGTGDPLEQYF; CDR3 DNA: TGTGCCAGCAGCTTAGGTCCCGGGACAGGGGACCCCCTCGAGCAGTACTTC
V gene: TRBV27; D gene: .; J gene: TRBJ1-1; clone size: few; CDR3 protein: CASSLWGQRTEAFF; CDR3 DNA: TGTGCCAGCAGTTTATGGGGGCAGAGGACTGAAGCTTTCTTT
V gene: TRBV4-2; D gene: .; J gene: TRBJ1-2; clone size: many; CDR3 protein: CASSQDLGNYGYTF; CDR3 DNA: TGTGCCAGCAGCCAAGATCTTGGAAACTATGGCTACACCTTC
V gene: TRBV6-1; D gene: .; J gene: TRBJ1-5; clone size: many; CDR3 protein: CASRGVNQPQHF; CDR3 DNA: TGTGCCAGCAGGGGGGTCAATCAGCCCCAGCATTTT
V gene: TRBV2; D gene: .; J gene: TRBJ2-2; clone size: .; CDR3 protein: CASSELEAGELFF; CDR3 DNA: TGTGCCAGCAGTGAACTAGAGGCCGGGGAGCTGTTTTTT
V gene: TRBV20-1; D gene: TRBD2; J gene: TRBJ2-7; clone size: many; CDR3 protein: CSANPGLVGEQYF; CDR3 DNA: TGCAGTGCTAACCCGGGACTAGTGGGCGAGCAGTACTTC